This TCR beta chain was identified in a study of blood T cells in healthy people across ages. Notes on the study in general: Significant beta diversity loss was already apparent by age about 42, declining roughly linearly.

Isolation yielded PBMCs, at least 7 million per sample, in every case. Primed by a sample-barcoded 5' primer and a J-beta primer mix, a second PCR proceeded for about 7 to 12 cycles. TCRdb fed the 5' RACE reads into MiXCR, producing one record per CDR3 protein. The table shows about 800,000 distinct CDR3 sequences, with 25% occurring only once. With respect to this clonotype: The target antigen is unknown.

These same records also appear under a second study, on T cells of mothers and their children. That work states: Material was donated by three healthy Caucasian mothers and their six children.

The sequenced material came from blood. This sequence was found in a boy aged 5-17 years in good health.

CDR3 coding DNA: TGTGCCAGCAGCCCCCAGGGGCCCTCAAGGTCCGAGACCCAGTACTTC. Protein sequence: CASSPQGPSRSETQYF. The V call is TRBV7-3, the J call TRBJ2-5; possible D gene TRBD1, 6 bases. Germline CDR1 and CDR2: SGHTA and FQGTGA. V lost 5 bases to trimming and J lost 5 bases, with 21 bases between them. The CDR3 is 16 amino acids.